The 26 T cell receptor beta chains given below trace back to one sample, sequenced in a study of cytomegalovirus exposure and HLA in healthy donors. The PCR was carried out with 60 Vbeta primers and 13 Jbeta primers. Assay used: immunoSEQ multiplex PCR; TCRdb lists only in-frame clones, some missing. The data show over 100,000 clones, roughly 80% seen once. The material sequenced was PBMCs. These receptors originate from a female donor in good health and CMV-seronegative.

The rearrangement joins TRBV13 to TRBJ2-7; D is unresolved. The CDR3 sequence is 15 residues long. V shed 5 bases and J shed 2 bases, with 16 bases lying between them. CDR1 is PRHDT and CDR2 is FYEKMQ in the germline V gene (reference sequence). For the CDR3, the DNA is TGTGCCAGCAGCCCCCCCGAGGAGACTCCCTACGAGCAGTACTTC. It translates to CASSPPEETPYEQYF.

The chain couples TRBV7-9 to TRBJ2-5; a possible D gene is TRBD1 (5 bases). The DNA end is a closer match to TRBJ2-7, so the J assignment may be wrong. The CDR3 is 14 residues long. Germline CDR1 SEHNR, CDR2 FQNEAQ (reference sequence). In DNA, the CDR3 is TGTGCCAGCAGCACAGGCCTCTATCCCTACGAGCAGTACTTC. Translated: CASSTGLYPYEQYF.

The rearrangement joins TRBV9 to TRBJ2-5, with D tentatively TRBD2 (5 bases). Germline CDR1 reads SGDLS; CDR2 reads YYNGEE. CDR3 length: 14 residues. Trimming removed 0 bases at V and 3 bases at J, with 9 bases between. The CDR3 loop reads CASSVAPGKETQYF. The CDR3 bases are TGTGCCAGCAGCGTAGCTCCCGGGAAAGAGACCCAGTACTTC.

This chain links TRBV19 with TRBJ2-1; D not certain. Germline V lookup: CDR1 LNHDA, CDR2 SQIVND (reference sequence). CDR3 size: 12 residues. With 5 bases removed from V and 9 bases from J, the gap between germline ends came to 11 bases. The CDR3 loop is CASSLRRGEQFF. CDR3 DNA sequence: TGTGCCAGTAGTTTACGACGCGGTGAGCAGTTCTTC.

This clone occurred once. CDR3 bases: TGTGCCAGCAGTTTAAAGTGGACATATAATTCACCCCTCCACTTT. Its translation is CASSLKWTYNSPLHF. The chain uses TRBV27 and TRBJ1-6; D is possibly TRBD1 (5 bases). CDR1 MNHEY and CDR2 SMNVEV come from the germline V gene (reference sequence). The V end lost 2 bases, the J end lost 4 bases, and 9 bases lay between the germline ends. This CDR3 is built from 15 residues.

This chain joins TRBV7-2 and TRBJ2-3; 8 nucleotides match TRBD1. The junction had 6 bases not matched to a gene; V was cut back by 1 base and J by 3 bases. The CDR3 is 16 amino acids. Germline assignment: CDR1 SGHTA and CDR2 FQGNSA. CDR3 protein: CASSLGYNRGTDTQYF. As DNA, the CDR3 is TGTGCCAGCAGCTTAGGGTATAACAGGGGGACAGATACGCAGTATTTT.

This rearrangement joins TRBV4-3 to TRBJ2-1; TRBD2 matches at 7 bases. The CDR3 has 16 amino acids. J gave up 8 bases and V 4 bases, and 14 bases lay outside the gene matches. Germline V gene sequence: CDR1 LGHNA, CDR2 YSLEER. The CDR3 spells CASSPRGRGIRYEQFF. The CDR3 DNA follows: TGCGCCAGCAGCCCCCGTGGGCGGGGGATTAGGTATGAGCAGTTCTTC.

The gene calls are TRBV28 and TRBJ2-1; 8 bases agree with TRBD2. The germline V gene encodes CDR1 MDHEN and CDR2 SYDVKM. The CDR3 consists of 13 residues. After removal of 5 bases from V and 6 bases from J, the junction contained 3 bases not matched to a gene. CDR3 bases: TGTGCCAGCAGTCCCGGGACTAGCAATGAGCAGTTCTTC. It translates to CASSPGTSNEQFF. Drawing the rest from reference TRBV28 and TRBJ2-1, the complete variable domain is DVKVTQSSRYLVKRTGEKVFLECVQDMDHENMFWYRQDPGLGLRLIYFSYDVKMKEKGDIPEGYSVSREKKERFSLILESASTNQTSMYLCASSPGTSNEQFFGPGTRLTVL.

V gene TRBV2 combines with J gene TRBJ1-4, with D unresolved. CDR3 length: 13 residues. Trimming left V 6 bases short and J 6 bases short, with 11 bases between. CDR1 SNHLY and CDR2 FYNNEI come from the germline V gene. CDR3 sequence reads: CASRRREDEKLFF. CDR3 nucleotides: TGTGCCAGCAGGCGGAGGGAGGATGAAAAACTGTTTTTT.

This sequence joins TRBV5-1 and TRBJ1-5; 8 nucleotides agree with TRBD1. In germline, CDR1 is SGHRS, CDR2 YFSETQ. The V gene end was trimmed by 0 bases and the J gene end by 2 bases; junction bases not matched to a gene: 1. This CDR3 contains 15 residues. For the CDR3, the DNA is TGCGCCAGCAGCTTGGCGGGACAGGGCAATCAGCCCCAGCATTTT. Residues: CASSLAGQGNQPQHF.

V and J are TRBV29-1 and TRBJ2-7; 10 bases fit TRBD1. V dropped 2 bases and J dropped 4; count of bases not matched to a gene: 5. CDR3 length: 14 amino acids. Germline V gene sequence: CDR1 SQVTM, CDR2 ANQGSEA. Here the CDR3 DNA reads TGCAGCGTTGAACTTCCGGGACAGGGGTACGAGCAGTACTTC. It encodes CSVELPGQGYEQYF.

V gene TRBV4-1 combines with J gene TRBJ1-2; 7 bases match TRBD1. The ends lost 1 base at V and 4 bases at J; junction bases unmatched: 9. CDR1 and CDR2 from the germline V gene are MGHRA and YSYEKL. The CDR3 runs to 16 residues. The CDR3, as DNA: TGCGCCAGCAGCCAAGTCGGAAGGGGGCGAGGCTATGGCTACACCTTC. It translates to CASSQVGRGRGYGYTF.

This chain uses TRBV6-6 with TRBJ2-3, with 8 bases matching TRBD2. After removal of 5 bases from V and 2 bases from J, the junction contained 3 bases not matched to a gene. Germline V CDR1 and CDR2: MNHNY, SVGAGI (reference sequence). The CDR3 runs to 14 residues. CDR3 sequence (DNA): TGTGCCAGCAGTCGGGAGGGCCCCACAGATACGCAGTATTTT. As protein: CASSREGPTDTQYF.

The chain couples TRBV19 to TRBJ1-5; D remains ambiguous. The germline CDR1 and CDR2 sequences are LNHDA and SQIVND (reference sequence). Trimming shortened V by 8 bases and J by 7 bases, and 15 bases separated the two germline ends. CDR3 length: 13 amino acids. CDR3 in amino acids: CASGPLTRQPQHF. In DNA form, the CDR3 reads TGTGCCAGTGGGCCTTTAACGCGCCAGCCCCAGCATTTT.

The rearrangement joins TRBV7-2 to TRBJ1-2, with 7 bases identical to TRBD1. The CDR3 contains 14 residues. V was pared by 5 bases and J by 6 bases, with 9 bases of the junction left unmatched. Germline values: CDR1 SGHTA, CDR2 FQGNSA. DNA for the CDR3: TGTGCCAGCAGCCGTAACGACAGGGCGGATGGCTACACCTTC. It specifies CASSRNDRADGYTF. The entire variable domain, with the rest obtained from reference TRBV7-2 and TRBJ1-2, is as follows: GAGVSQSPSNKVTEKGKDVELRCDPISGHTALYWYRQSLGQGLEFLIYFQGNSAPDKSGLPSDRFSAERTGGSVSTLTIQRTQQEDSAVYLCASSRNDRADGYTFGSGTRLTVV.

This chain connects TRBV18 to TRBJ1-5; D is uncertain. The CDR3 runs to 15 residues. The V end was cut by 0 bases, the J end by 2 bases, with 8 bases between. Germline CDR1 reads KGHSH; CDR2 reads LQKENI. This CDR3 is CASSPPPRGNQPQHF. The CDR3 bases are TGTGCCAGCTCACCACCCCCACGGGGCAATCAGCCCCAGCATTTT.

The table lists this clone with a count of one. V gene TRBV30 combines with J gene TRBJ2-2; a weak D match, TRBD1 (6 bases). The ends were cut back, 0 bases at V and 6 bases at J, with 14 bases in the middle. The CDR3 covers 15 residues. Germline V gene sequence: CDR1 GTSNPN, CDR2 SVGIG (reference sequence). CDR3 amino acids: CAWSVGQGRSGELFF. Here the CDR3 DNA reads TGTGCCTGGAGTGTTGGGCAGGGGCGGTCCGGGGAGCTGTTTTTT.

The V gene is TRBV9, the J gene TRBJ2-2; TRBD2 matches 8 bases. The CDR3 is 16 residues long. V shed 0 bases and J 1 base; nucleotides not matched to a gene: 2. CDR1 SGDLS and CDR2 YYNGEE come from the germline V gene. The DNA for the CDR3 is TGTGCCAGCAGCGTAGAGCGGGGGATGAACACCGGGGAGCTGTTTTTT. It specifies CASSVERGMNTGELFF.

The chain links TRBV7-9 to TRBJ1-3, with 8 bases fitting TRBD1. The CDR3 is made up of 16 amino acids. Per germline, CDR1 SEHNR and CDR2 FQNEAQ (reference sequence). V gave up 6 bases and J gave up 3 bases; unmatched junction bases: 10. The CDR3 is CASSLSLRGLGNTIYF. CDR3 nucleotide sequence: TGTGCCAGCAGTTTGAGTCTCAGGGGGCTTGGAAACACCATATATTTT.

This clone was recorded a few times. This sequence joins TRBV5-4 and TRBJ1-1; 7 nucleotides line up with TRBD1. V shed 1 base, J shed 1 base, and the junction held 16 bases outside the gene matches. CDR3 length equals 19 residues. The germline gives CDR1 SGHNT, CDR2 YYREEE (reference sequence). The CDR3 region is CASSLRRSGGGKGNTEAFF. The DNA of the CDR3 is TGTGCCAGCAGCTTGCGAAGGAGTGGAGGGGGCAAGGGGAACACTGAAGCTTTCTTT. Drawing the rest from reference TRBV5-4 and TRBJ1-1, the complete variable domain is ETGVTQSPTHLIKTRGQQVTLRCSSQSGHNTVSWYQQALGQGPQFIFQYYREEENGRGNFPPRFSGLQFPNYSSELNVNALELDDSALYLCASSLRRSGGGKGNTEAFFGQGTRLTVV.

In its sample, this clone was seen a few times. The rearrangement uses TRBV30 and TRBJ2-1; a weak D match, TRBD2 (6 bases). The germline CDR1 and CDR2 sequences are GTSNPN and SVGIG (reference sequence). This CDR3 is built from 13 residues. The V gene lost 3 bases and the J gene lost 2 bases, with 8 bases spanning the gap. CDR3: CAWRGGAYNEQFF. DNA of the CDR3: TGTGCCTGGAGGGGCGGGGCCTACAATGAGCAGTTCTTC.

The genes are TRBV7-2 and TRBJ2-7; 7 nucleotides line up with TRBD1. The germline V gene has CDR1 SGHTA and CDR2 FQGNSA. The CDR3 has 14 amino acids. The trim removed 3 bases at V and 2 bases at J, leaving 4 bases unmatched. CDR3 sequence: CASSLDRTTYEQYF. The CDR3 DNA sequence: TGTGCCAGCAGCTTGGACAGGACAACCTACGAGCAGTACTTC.

The CDR3, as DNA: TGTGCCAGCTCACCCCTACTAGCGGCCGAGGAGACCCAGTACTTC. Translation: CASSPLLAAEETQYF. This chain connects TRBV18 to TRBJ2-5; 8 bases are a match to TRBD2. This CDR3 is built from 15 residues. In germline, CDR1 is KGHSH, CDR2 LQKENI. The V segment lost 3 bases and the J segment 5 bases; nucleotides outside the gene matches: 8.

The chain links TRBV2 to TRBJ2-1, with D perhaps TRBD1 (6 bases). The V gene lost 4 bases and the J gene lost 9 bases, with 16 bases spanning the gap. The germline V gene has CDR1 SNHLY and CDR2 FYNNEI. CDR3 length: 14 amino acids. The CDR3 sequence is CASSGQESAVEQFF. Written as DNA, the CDR3 is TGTGCCAGCAGTGGACAGGAAAGCGCCGTTGAGCAGTTCTTC. The full variable domain, completed using reference TRBV2 and TRBJ2-1, is EPEVTQTPSHQVTQMGQEVILRCVPISNHLYFYWYRQILGQKVEFLVSFYNNEISEKSEIFDDQFSVERPDGSNFTLKIRSTKLEDSAMYFCASSGQESAVEQFFGPGTRLTVL.

The V and J genes are TRBV7-2 and TRBJ2-5; 7 positions agree with TRBD2. CDR3 size: 15 residues. The J segment lost 4 bases and the V segment lost 3 bases, leaving 8 bases of the junction unmatched. Per the germline V gene, CDR1 is SGHTA and CDR2 is FQGNSA. CDR3 loop: CASSFQRGGGETQYF. The CDR3 DNA sequence: TGTGCCAGCAGCTTTCAGCGTGGGGGGGGAGAGACCCAGTACTTC.

The chain combines TRBV4-3 with TRBJ1-3; 10 bases align to TRBD1. J gave up 4 bases and V 1 base, and 4 bases lay outside the gene matches. CDR1 and CDR2 from the germline V gene are LGHNA and YSLEER. The CDR3 is made up of 16 amino acids. CDR3 residues: CASSQGGTGAGNTIYF. The CDR3 DNA reads as TGCGCCAGCAGCCAAGGCGGGACAGGGGCAGGAAACACCATATATTTT.